The TCR beta chain described here comes from a study of T cell changes during pregnancy in multiple sclerosis. Measured with immunoSEQ multiplex PCR; TCRdb has only the in-frame clones, and not every one. The data hold about 87,000 clones, with about 93% observed a single time. The CDR3 has 16 amino acids. Losses at the gene ends were 3 bases for V and 4 bases for J; bases not matched to a gene: 7. CDR1 and CDR2 from the germline V gene are SGHTA and FQGNSA. This sequence joins TRBV7-2 and TRBJ2-2, with 8 bases lining up with TRBD2. This clonotype was sampled from a female donor in good health, enrolled as a control in a pregnancy study. The material was peripheral blood, obtained in the third trimester of pregnancy. In DNA form, the CDR3 reads TGTGCCAGCAGCTTGGAAGCGGGAGTTGTCACCGGGGAGCTGTTTTTT. Its protein is CASSLEAGVVTGELFF.